Presented here are 30 T cell receptor beta chains from one specimen sequenced in a study of blood T cell repertoires in COVID-19 (TCRdb year 2020). The receptor library was made with the immunoSEQ multiplex PCR assay. TCRdb carries this immuneACCESS record with in-frame sequences only. Its versions omit some clonotypes, under half of them owing to an unresolved V gene in the studies checked, with the rest unexplained. Across this sample there are a few hundred thousand clones, with 65% to 90% seen only once. Jointly, the top ten make up just over 7% of the sample. Sequencing was done on a sample of peripheral blood. The receptors were gathered from a human donor in a cohort sampled during active COVID-19.

The chain is built from TRBV6-5 and TRBJ1-2, with D possibly TRBD1 on 5 matching bases. This CDR3 spans 13 amino acids. Germline V lookup: CDR1 MNHEY, CDR2 SVGAGI. V gave up 7 bases and J gave up 4 bases, with 13 bases separating them. In nucleotides, the CDR3 is TGTGCCAGCAACTACCAGGGTACCTATGGCTACACCTTC. Translation gives CASNYQGTYGYTF.

This clone was seen a single time. The chain is built from TRBV4-1 and TRBJ1-2, with D maybe TRBD1 (6 bases). V was shortened by 4 bases and J by 2 bases, with 14 bases between the two germline ends. The CDR3 sequence is 15 residues long. From germline, CDR1 is MGHRA and CDR2 YSYEKL. CDR3 nucleotide sequence: TGCGCCAGCAGCCCATACCAGGGGAACAACTATGGCTACACCTTC. Its translation: CASSPYQGNNYGYTF.

The gene calls are TRBV7-8 and TRBJ1-2; 8 bases are shared with TRBD1. The length of the CDR3 is 13 residues. From germline, CDR1 is SGHVS and CDR2 FQNEAQ. V gave up 2 bases and J gave up 6 bases; unmatched junction bases: 2. CDR3 coding DNA: TGTGCCAGCAGCTTAAGGGGACAGGATGGCTACACCTTC. It is translated as CASSLRGQDGYTF.

The genes are TRBV6-1 and TRBJ2-3; 10 bases agree with TRBD2. The CDR3 length is 15 residues. Germline CDR1 and CDR2: MNHNS and SASEGT. After removal of 2 bases from V and 2 bases from J, the junction contained 1 base not matched to a gene. CDR3 bases: TGTGCCAGCAGTGAACTAGCGGGAGCCACAGATACGCAGTATTTT. Encoded protein: CASSELAGATDTQYF.

In its sample, this clone was seen once. This chain uses TRBV5-1 with TRBJ2-7; 11 bases agree with TRBD1. V shed 3 bases, J shed 7 bases, and the junction held 9 bases outside the gene matches. The CDR3 contains 15 residues. CDR1 and CDR2 (germline): SGHRS, YFSETQ. In DNA form, the CDR3 reads TGCGCCAGCAGCTCATCCGGACAGGGGGCGGGGGAGCAGTACTTC. It codes for CASSSSGQGAGEQYF.

In this sample, this clone turned up once. A junction boundary mismatches the germline segment, possibly from a read error. The CDR3 reads CATSRDRGWDF. The CDR3 DNA reads TGTGCCACCAGCAGAGATAGGGGGTGGGATTTT. V usage is TRBV15 and J usage is TRBJ2-3, with D maybe TRBD1 (6 bases). CDR1 is LNHNV and CDR2 is YYDKDF in the germline V gene (reference sequence). The CDR3 totals 11 residues.

As concerns this clone: Distinct nucleotide sequences in the sample also encode this CDR3. The V call is TRBV11-3, the J call TRBJ2-3, with D perhaps matching TRBD2 (5 bases). This CDR3 spans 14 amino acids. V shed 3 bases and J shed 1 base, with 8 bases lying between them. Germline-derived CDR1 and CDR2 are SGHNT and YENEEA. CDR3 in amino acids: CASSLGRGTDTQYF. In DNA form, the CDR3 reads TGTGCCAGCAGCTTGGGGAGAGGCACAGATACGCAGTATTTT.

The rearrangement joins TRBV30 to TRBJ1-2; 9 nucleotides line up with TRBD1. CDR1 GTSNPN and CDR2 SVGIG come from the germline V gene (reference sequence). The CDR3 sequence is 14 residues long. V lost 1 base to trimming and J lost 7 bases; unmatched junction nucleotides: 7. CDR3 DNA sequence: TGTGCCTGGAGTGCAGGGACAGGGATAAGTGGCTACACCTTC. It is translated as CAWSAGTGISGYTF.

The chain carries TRBV20-1 and TRBJ2-3; D possibly corresponds to TRBD2 (6 bases). This CDR3 comprises 11 residues. Germline V lookup: CDR1 DFQATT, CDR2 SNEGSKA (reference sequence). V lost 5 bases to trimming and J lost 4 bases, with 7 bases between them. The CDR3 region has the DNA TGCAGTGCTGGCGGGGCAGATACGCAGTATTTT. It specifies CSAGGADTQYF.

V gene TRBV5-4 combines with J gene TRBJ2-7; D may be TRBD1 (6 bases). The CDR3 is 16 residues long. Germline CDR1 SGHNT, CDR2 YYREEE (reference sequence). V lost 4 bases and J 0 bases, leaving 17 bases between the germline ends. The CDR3 bases are TGTGCCAGCAGCCGTATGACGAACAGGGCCTCCTACGAGCAGTACTTC. Translation: CASSRMTNRASYEQYF.

As to this clone: The junction does not match germline at one end; this may be a read error. V and J are TRBV12-5 and TRBJ1-2; 8 nucleotides agree with TRBD1. The CDR3 is 15 residues long. CDR1 and CDR2 (germline): LGHNT, FRNRAP. CDR3 region: CASGLAGQGNYRYTF. The CDR3 nucleotides read TGTGCTAGTGGTTTGGCAGGACAGGGAAACTATCGCTACACCTTC. Full variable domain (outside the CDR3, taken from reference TRBV12-5 and TRBJ1-2): DARVTQTPRHKVTEMGQEVTMRCQPILGHNTVFWYRQTMMQGLELLAYFRNRAPLDDSGMPKDRFSAEMPDATLATLKIQPSEPRDSAVYFCASGLAGQGNYRYTFGSGTRLTVV.

The chain joins TRBV18 to TRBJ1-1; maybe TRBD1 (5 bases). The germline V gene has CDR1 KGHSH and CDR2 LQKENI. V lost 0 bases to trimming and J lost 4 bases, with 18 bases between them. The CDR3 sequence is 17 residues long. The CDR3 region is CASSPPDRAHGSTEAFF. The CDR3 region has the DNA TGTGCCAGCTCACCACCCGACAGAGCACACGGTAGCACTGAAGCTTTCTTT. The variable domain in full, completed from reference TRBV18 and TRBJ1-1, reads NAGVMQNPRHLVRRRGQEARLRCSPMKGHSHVYWYRQLPEEGLKFMVYLQKENIIDESGMPKERFSAEFPKEGPSILRIQQVVRGDSAAYFCASSPPDRAHGSTEAFFGQGTRLTVV.

The chain couples TRBV27 to TRBJ1-3; D is unclear. The V end was cut by 3 bases, the J end by 2 bases, with 8 bases between. Germline V lookup: CDR1 MNHEY, CDR2 SMNVEV (reference sequence). The length of the CDR3 is 14 residues. CDR3 residues: CASSLSGAGNTIYF. The CDR3 coding sequence is TGTGCCAGCAGTTTGAGTGGAGCTGGAAACACCATATATTTT.

This clone was recorded only once. The chain links TRBV5-5 to TRBJ1-1; a weak D match, TRBD1 (5 bases). This CDR3 spans 13 amino acids. The germline CDR1 and CDR2 sequences are SGHKS and YYEKEE (reference sequence). V was clipped by 5 bases and J by 1 base, with 9 bases between them. CDR3 nucleotide sequence: TGTGCCAGCAGTCCCGGACAGAACACTGAAGCTTTCTTT. Amino acid sequence: CASSPGQNTEAFF.

The chain recombines TRBV6-5 with TRBJ1-1; 7 nucleotides align to TRBD1. The CDR3 has 14 amino acids. V lost 7 bases, J lost 1 base, and 6 bases stayed unmatched. CDR1 is MNHEY and CDR2 is SVGAGI in the germline V gene. The CDR3 coding sequence is TGTGCCAGCACCCGGGACAGCACGAACACTGAAGCTTTCTTT. It yields the protein CASTRDSTNTEAFF.

This clone occurred a few times. The chain combines TRBV6-5 with TRBJ1-6, with 10 bases lining up with TRBD1. The germline CDR1 and CDR2 sequences are MNHEY and SVGAGI. V dropped 6 bases and J dropped 9; count of bases not matched to a gene: 5. The CDR3 totals 14 residues. CDR3 DNA: TGTGCCAGCAGAGTCGGGACAGGGGTTTCACCCCTCCACTTT. Translating gives CASRVGTGVSPLHF.

This chain joins TRBV5-1 and TRBJ2-3, with a possible D match to TRBD2 (5 bases). V was clipped by 2 bases and J by 5 bases, with 9 bases between them. Germline CDR1 reads SGHRS; CDR2 reads YFSETQ. This CDR3 has 13 amino acids. CDR3 region: CASSFAGEDTQYF. CDR3 in DNA: TGCGCCAGCAGCTTTGCCGGGGAAGATACGCAGTATTTT.

This chain uses TRBV12-3 or TRBV12-4 with TRBJ2-7; no definite D call. V lost 3 bases and J lost 5, with 8 bases in between. CDR3 length equals 12 residues. CDR3 DNA sequence: TGTGCCAGCAGTTTCCCCCCGGACGAGCAGTACTTC. Amino acid sequence: CASSFPPDEQYF.

The V call is TRBV7-8, the J call TRBJ1-2; 8 bases align to TRBD1. The ends lost 4 bases at V and 8 bases at J; junction bases unmatched: 3. The CDR3 has 12 amino acids. Germline V lookup: CDR1 SGHVS, CDR2 FQNEAQ. This CDR3 is CASSSRGRGYTF. CDR3 bases: TGTGCCAGCAGCTCCAGGGGGCGAGGCTACACCTTC. The full variable domain, with the rest looked up from reference TRBV7-8 and TRBJ1-2, is GAGVSQSPRYKVAKRGQDVALRCDPISGHVSLFWYQQALGQGPEFLTYFQNEAQLDKSGLPSDRFFAERPEGSVSTLKIQRTQQEDSAVYLCASSSRGRGYTFGSGTRLTVV.

Written as DNA, the CDR3 is TGTGCTAGTGGTTTGAGATTAGCGGGGGGAAGGAATGAGCAGTTCTTC. Amino acids: CASGLRLAGGRNEQFF. V and J are TRBV12-5 and TRBJ2-1, with 10 bases aligning to TRBD2. The CDR3 has 16 residues. CDR1 and CDR2 (germline): LGHNT, FRNRAP. With V trimmed by 2 bases and J by 7 bases, 8 bases remained unmatched.

The genes are TRBV5-1 and TRBJ1-1; D is possibly TRBD1 (5 bases). Between the trimmed V and J ends, which lost 1 base and 1 base, there was a span of 11 bases. CDR3 size: 15 residues. Germline V gene sequence: CDR1 SGHRS, CDR2 YFSETQ. For the CDR3, the DNA is TGCGCCAGCAGCTTGAGTTTTACAGGGAACACTGAAGCTTTCTTT. Translating it yields CASSLSFTGNTEAFF.

On this clone itself: It may be a read error: a sequence one base away is much more abundant. CDR3 DNA: TGTGCCAGCAGCTCGACAGGGAACTCTGGAAACACCATATATTTT. The encoded protein is CASSSTGNSGNTIYF. J is TRBJ1-3 and V is TRBV9; 7 bases agree with TRBD1. Germline trimming cut 4 bases from V and 0 bases from J; bases unmatched to any gene: 4. Germline values: CDR1 SGDLS, CDR2 YYNGEE. The CDR3 is made up of 15 amino acids.

V is TRBV3-1 (or the pseudogene TRBV3-2) and J is TRBJ1-1; the D is unclear. V gave up 1 base and J gave up 3 bases, with 12 bases separating them. The CDR3 sequence is 15 residues long. In germline, CDR1 is LGHDT, CDR2 YNNKEL (reference sequence). CDR3 bases: TGTGCCAGCAGCCAAGTAACAGCCGGGGACACTGAAGCTTTCTTT. This translates into CASSQVTAGDTEAFF.

A note on this clone: Other nucleotide sequences from this sample produce the same CDR3. CDR3: CASSSTATNEKLFF. DNA for the CDR3: TGTGCCAGTAGTTCTACAGCAACTAATGAAAAACTGTTTTTT. The V call is TRBV19, the J call TRBJ1-4; D gene uncertain. Germline assignment: CDR1 LNHDA and CDR2 SQIVND (reference sequence). CDR3 length: 14 residues. Trimming removed 5 bases from V and 0 bases from J, with 7 bases in between.

V gene TRBV6-5 combines with J gene TRBJ1-2, with TRBD1 identical over 9 bases. The CDR3 runs to 13 residues. Trimming cost V 4 bases and J 6 bases; bases outside gene matches: 3. Germline CDR1 and CDR2: MNHEY and SVGAGI. The CDR3 nucleotides read TGTGCCAGCAGTTTTACAGGGGGCCATGGCTACACCTTC. Translated, it gives CASSFTGGHGYTF.

V gene TRBV29-1 combines with J gene TRBJ2-7, with 8 bases matching TRBD1. This CDR3 has 13 amino acids. The junction had 5 bases not matched to a gene; V was cut back by 4 bases and J by 3 bases. The germline V gene encodes CDR1 SQVTM and CDR2 ANQGSEA. The CDR3 region is CSVGGTGFYEQYF. The CDR3 bases are TGCAGCGTTGGAGGGACAGGATTCTACGAGCAGTACTTC.

The CDR3 sequence is CASSLVTGSGELFF. In nucleotides, the CDR3 is TGTGCCAGCAGCTTAGTAACAGGGAGTGGGGAGCTGTTTTTT. The chain is built from TRBV7-2 and TRBJ2-2; TRBD1 is a possible D gene (6 bases). Germline lookup yields CDR1 SGHTA and CDR2 FQGNSA. The CDR3 runs to 14 residues. V was shortened by 1 base and J by 8 bases, with 11 bases between the two germline ends.

The rearrangement joins TRBV24-1 to TRBJ1-3; TRBD1 might be the D (5 bases). Trimming removed 9 bases from V and 0 bases from J, with 17 bases in between. The CDR3 is 16 residues long. Germline V CDR1 and CDR2: KGHDR, SFDVKD. The CDR3 DNA follows: TGTGCCACCGGAGGGGAAGATTATATCTCTGGAAACACCATATATTTT. It translates to CATGGEDYISGNTIYF.

The chain couples TRBV18 to TRBJ1-1, with 7 bases matching TRBD1. Germline V gene lookup returns CDR1 KGHSH and CDR2 LQKENI. The CDR3 is made up of 12 amino acids. J gave up 8 bases and V 6 bases, and 6 bases lay outside the gene matches. The CDR3 nucleotides are TGTGCCAGCTCCTCCACAGGGGAGGAAGCTTTCTTT. Residues: CASSSTGEEAFF.

Written as DNA, the CDR3 is TGTGCCAGCAGTTTATCAGGGGGCAACGAGCAGTACTTC. Its protein product is CASSLSGGNEQYF. The chain is built from TRBV27 and TRBJ2-7; 7 bases align to TRBD1. The CDR3 is 13 amino acids. V trimming: 0 bases; J trimming: 5 bases; junction bases outside the gene matches: 1. Germline CDR1 MNHEY, CDR2 SMNVEV (reference sequence).